The clone carrying this TCR beta chain was counted only a few times. This sample was included in a study of low-dose radiotherapy and immunotherapy resistance in tumors. Study-level background: Members of Cohort 1 were treated with 0.5 Gy per fraction every 2 weeks. The prescribed total PTV dose was 6.5 Gy. The study administered intravenous cyclophosphamide at 200 mg/m2 every two weeks, one day ahead of radiation and immunotherapy.

Donors were administered nivolumab, ipilimumab, aspirin and low-dose cyclophosphamide, together with low-dose radiotherapy. Between the trimmed V and J ends, which lost 3 bases and 10 bases, there was a span of 16 bases. CDR3 length: 15 amino acids. Germline-derived CDR1 and CDR2 are MDHEN and SYDVKM. TRAV- and TRBV-specific primers, spanning alpha and beta chains, primed first-strand cDNA. TCR amplification ran roughly 20 PCR cycles using constant-region and V-primer adapter primers. TCRdb reanalysed the reads using MiXCR and keeps one entry per CDR3 protein. The sample lists about 7,900 distinct CDR3 sequences; 61% were seen once.

The receptor's source is a human donor with advanced metastatic prostate, ovarian, gallbladder or colorectal cancer (not recorded which). This table probably holds off-target reads from a library built for another chain. The genes are TRBV28 and TRBJ1-6; no reliable D call. This chain's CDR3 is CASSFAGRRGSPLHF. As DNA, the CDR3 is TGTGCCAGCAGTTTTGCTGGGCGGCGAGGATCACCCCTCCACTTT. The entire variable domain, with the rest obtained from reference TRBV28 and TRBJ1-6, is as follows: DVKVTQSSRYLVKRTGEKVFLECVQDMDHENMFWYRQDPGLGLRLIYFSYDVKMKEKGDIPEGYSVSREKKERFSLILESASTNQTSMYLCASSFAGRRGSPLHFGNGTRLTVT.